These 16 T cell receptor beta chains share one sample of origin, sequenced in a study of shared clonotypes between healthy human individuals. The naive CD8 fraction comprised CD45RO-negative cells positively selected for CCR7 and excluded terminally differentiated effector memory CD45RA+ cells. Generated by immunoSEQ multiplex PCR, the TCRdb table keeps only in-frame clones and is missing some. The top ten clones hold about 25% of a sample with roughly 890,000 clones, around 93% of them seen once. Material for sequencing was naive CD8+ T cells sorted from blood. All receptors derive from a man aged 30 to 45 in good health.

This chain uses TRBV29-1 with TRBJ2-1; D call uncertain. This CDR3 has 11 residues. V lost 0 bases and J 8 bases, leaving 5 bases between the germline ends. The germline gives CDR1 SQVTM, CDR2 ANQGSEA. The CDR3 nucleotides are TGCAGCGTTGAAGAACCAGATGAGCAGTTCTTC. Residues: CSVEEPDEQFF.

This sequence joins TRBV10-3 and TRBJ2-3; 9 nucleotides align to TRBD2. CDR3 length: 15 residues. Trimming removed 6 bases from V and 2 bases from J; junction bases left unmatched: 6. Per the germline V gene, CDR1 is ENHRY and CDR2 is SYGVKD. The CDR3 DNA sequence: TGTGCCATCAGCGCGGGAGGGACCCTCACAGATACGCAGTATTTT. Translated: CAISAGGTLTDTQYF.

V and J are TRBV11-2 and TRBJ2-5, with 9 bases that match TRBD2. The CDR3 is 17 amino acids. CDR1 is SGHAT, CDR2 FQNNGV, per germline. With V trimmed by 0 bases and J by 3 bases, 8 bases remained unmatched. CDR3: CASSLESSGGPKETQYF. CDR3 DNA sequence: TGTGCCAGCAGCTTAGAGAGTAGCGGGGGACCTAAAGAGACCCAGTACTTC.

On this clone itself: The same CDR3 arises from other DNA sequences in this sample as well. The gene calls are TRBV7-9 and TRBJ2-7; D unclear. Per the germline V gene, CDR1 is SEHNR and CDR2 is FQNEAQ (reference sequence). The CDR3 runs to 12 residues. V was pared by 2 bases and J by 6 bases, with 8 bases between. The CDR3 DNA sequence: TGTGCCAGCAGCTTATCTGTAGGCGAGCAGTACTTC. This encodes CASSLSVGEQYF.

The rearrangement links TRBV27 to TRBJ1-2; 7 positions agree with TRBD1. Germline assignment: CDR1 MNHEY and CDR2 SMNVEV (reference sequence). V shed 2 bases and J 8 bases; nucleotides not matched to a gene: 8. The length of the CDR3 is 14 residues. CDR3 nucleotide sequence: TGTGCCAGCAGTTTAGCAACAGGGGTAGGGGGCTACACCTTC. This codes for CASSLATGVGGYTF.

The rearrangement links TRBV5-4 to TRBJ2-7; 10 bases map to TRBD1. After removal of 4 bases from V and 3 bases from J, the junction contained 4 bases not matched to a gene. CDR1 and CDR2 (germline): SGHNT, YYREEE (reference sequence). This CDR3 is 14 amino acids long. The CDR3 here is CASSPGDRGYEQYF. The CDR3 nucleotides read TGTGCCAGCAGCCCCGGGGACAGGGGCTACGAGCAGTACTTC.

The CDR3, as DNA: TGTGCCAGCAGTATGATGGACCCTAGGTGGATTTATAGCAATCAGCCCCAGCATTTT. Protein: CASSMMDPRWIYSNQPQHF. V and J are TRBV28 and TRBJ1-5; D unresolved. V was pared by 5 bases and J by 0 bases, with 23 bases between. Germline CDR1 is MDHEN and CDR2 is SYDVKM. This CDR3 is built from 19 residues.

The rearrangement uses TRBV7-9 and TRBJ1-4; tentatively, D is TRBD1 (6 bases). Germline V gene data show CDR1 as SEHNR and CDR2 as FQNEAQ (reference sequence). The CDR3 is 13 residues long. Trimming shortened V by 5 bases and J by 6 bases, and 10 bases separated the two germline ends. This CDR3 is CASSTGAHEKLFF. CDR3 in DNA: TGTGCCAGCAGCACGGGGGCGCATGAAAAACTGTTTTTT.

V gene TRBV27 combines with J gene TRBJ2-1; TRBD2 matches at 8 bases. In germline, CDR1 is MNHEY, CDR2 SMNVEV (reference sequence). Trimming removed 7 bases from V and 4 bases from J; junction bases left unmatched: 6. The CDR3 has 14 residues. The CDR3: CASTVASGYNEQFF. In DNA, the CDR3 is TGTGCCAGCACAGTTGCTAGCGGGTACAATGAGCAGTTCTTC.

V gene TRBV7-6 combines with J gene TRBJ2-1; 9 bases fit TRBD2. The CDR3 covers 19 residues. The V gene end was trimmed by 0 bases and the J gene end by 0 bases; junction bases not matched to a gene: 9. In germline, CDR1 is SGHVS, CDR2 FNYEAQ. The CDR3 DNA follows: TGTGCCAGCAGCTTAGCGGGGTTGGAGCGGGAGGACTCCTACAATGAGCAGTTCTTC. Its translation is CASSLAGLEREDSYNEQFF.

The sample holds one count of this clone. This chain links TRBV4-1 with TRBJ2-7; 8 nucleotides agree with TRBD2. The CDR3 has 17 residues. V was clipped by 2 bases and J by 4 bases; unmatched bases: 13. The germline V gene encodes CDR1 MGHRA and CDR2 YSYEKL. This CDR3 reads CASSQRVEGLAGYEQYF. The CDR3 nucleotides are TGCGCCAGCAGCCAAAGGGTCGAGGGGCTAGCGGGTTACGAGCAGTACTTC.

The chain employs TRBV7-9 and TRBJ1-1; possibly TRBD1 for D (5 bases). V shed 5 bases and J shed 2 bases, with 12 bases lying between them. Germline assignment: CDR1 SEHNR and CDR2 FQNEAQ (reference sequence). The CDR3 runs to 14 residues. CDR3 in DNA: TGTGCCAGCAGCCGCCTGGGGCTTAACACTGAAGCTTTCTTT. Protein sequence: CASSRLGLNTEAFF.

As DNA, the CDR3 is TGTGCCAGCAGTGGGACGGTGAGGCCAACGACTCAGCCCCAGCATTTT. It specifies CASSGTVRPTTQPQHF. This chain connects TRBV2 to TRBJ1-5; D is uncertain. This CDR3 comprises 16 residues. Germline CDR1 SNHLY, CDR2 FYNNEI. Deletions cut 4 bases from V and 6 bases from J, with 19 bases between.

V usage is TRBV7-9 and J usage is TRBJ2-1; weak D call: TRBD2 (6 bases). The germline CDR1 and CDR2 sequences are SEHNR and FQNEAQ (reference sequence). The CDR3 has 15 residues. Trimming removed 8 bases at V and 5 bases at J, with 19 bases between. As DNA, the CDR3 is TGTGCCAGCGGGGACTTTCGCGGGCGAGACAATGAGCAGTTCTTC. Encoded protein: CASGDFRGRDNEQFF.

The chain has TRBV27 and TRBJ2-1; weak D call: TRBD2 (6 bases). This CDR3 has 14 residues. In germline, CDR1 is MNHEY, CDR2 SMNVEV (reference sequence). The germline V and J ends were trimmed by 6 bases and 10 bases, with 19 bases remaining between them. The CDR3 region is CASRPGLEAPEQFF. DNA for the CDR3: TGTGCCAGCAGACCGGGACTGGAGGCCCCCGAGCAGTTCTTC.

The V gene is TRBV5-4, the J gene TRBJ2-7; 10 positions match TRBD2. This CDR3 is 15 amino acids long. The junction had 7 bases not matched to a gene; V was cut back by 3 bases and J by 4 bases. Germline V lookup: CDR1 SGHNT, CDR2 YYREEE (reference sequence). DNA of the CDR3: TGTGCCAGCAGCTGGACAGCGGGAGGGCGATACGAGCAGTACTTC. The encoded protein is CASSWTAGGRYEQYF.